This T cell receptor (beta chain) derives from a study of regulatory T cells in long-lasting Graves disease. The germline CDR1 and CDR2 sequences are DFQATT and SNEGSKA (reference sequence). The CDR3 is 13 amino acids. Germline trimming cut 7 bases from V and 4 bases from J; bases unmatched to any gene: 5. General observations from the study: Sample size was small, which may have lowered accuracy.

Sequencing libraries for TCR beta were prepared with iRepertoire HTBI primers and Arm-PCR of CDR3 regions. Each CDR3 protein gets one entry after TCRdb re-called the multiplex PCR reads with MiXCR. The sample consists of about 430,000 distinct CDR3 sequences, 21% of them appearing once. As regards this clonotype: Its antigen is not identified.

Time point in this sample: persistent/refractory GD, antithyroid drugs over 5 years with positive TRAb. PBMCs provided the RNA from which the TCR library was made. This rearrangement joins TRBV20-1 to TRBJ2-2, with 8 positions matching TRBD2. This clonotype originated in a female donor with Graves disease. Sequencing was performed on peripheral blood mononuclear cells (PBMCs), taken when the disease was refractory, from a patient treated with antithyroid drugs. The CDR3 sequence is CSVEREFTGELFF. The CDR3 nucleotides are TGCAGTGTGGAGCGGGAGTTCACCGGGGAGCTGTTTTTT.